What follows are 24 T cell receptor beta chains derived from one specimen sequenced in a study of T cells in Graves' hyperthyroidism and ophthalmopathy (dated by TCRdb to about 2019). Library construction relied on multiplex PCR. The sequencing machine was an Illumina HiSeq 2000. Amplification of TCR beta CDR3 regions was carried out from RNA transcripts. The first round of RT-PCR for the TCR CDR3 was performed with the HTBI primer set and the Qiagen OneStep RT-PCR kit. TCRdb redid the processing of the public reads, applying fastp at Q25 and MiXCR, and retained in-frame beta chains. Entries are consolidated by CDR3 protein sequence, retaining the most common genes and DNA. The sample table contains 560,000 or so distinct CDR3 sequences; only one count was recorded for 15% to 20% of them. Jointly, the top ten make up 47% of the sample. Material for sequencing was blood. The receptors were gathered from a man aged 35-49 years with Graves' ophthalmopathy.

The J gene is TRBJ1-4, the V gene TRBV12-3 or TRBV12-4, with 7 bases lining up with TRBD1. Trimming at V came to 5 bases and at J to 5 bases, leaving 8 bases not matched to a gene. CDR3 length: 15 amino acids. The CDR3 is CASSRSGGQNEKLFF. As DNA, the CDR3 is TGTGCCAGCAGTCGATCAGGGGGGCAGAATGAAAAACTGTTTTTT.

This clonotype was seen repeatedly, ten times or more. V usage is TRBV7-2 and J usage is TRBJ2-3; 9 nucleotides match TRBD2. Trimming at V came to 5 bases and at J to 0 bases, leaving 9 bases not matched to a gene. Germline V gene lookup returns CDR1 SGHTA and CDR2 FQGNSA. The CDR3 extends over 17 amino acids. The CDR3 loop is CASSPGLAISSTDTQYF. CDR3 sequence (DNA): TGTGCCAGCAGCCCAGGACTAGCGATCTCTAGCACAGATACGCAGTATTTT.

This clonotype was picked up many times. V and J are TRBV7-9 and TRBJ1-5; perhaps TRBD1 as D (6 bases). Germline V gene data show CDR1 as SEHNR and CDR2 as FQNEAQ (reference sequence). The ends were cut back, 5 bases at V and 2 bases at J, with 10 bases in the middle. The CDR3 contains 14 residues. As DNA, the CDR3 is TGTGCCAGCAGCCTTGCAGGGGGCAATCAGCCCCAGCATTTT. It specifies CASSLAGGNQPQHF.

The CDR3 region has the DNA TGCAGTGCTAGAGACCCGACTAGCGGGAGTGGGGAGACCCAGTACTTC. It yields the protein CSARDPTSGSGETQYF. J is TRBJ2-5 and V is TRBV20-1, with 12 bases fitting TRBD2. The V gene's germline CDR1 is DFQATT and CDR2 SNEGSKA (reference sequence). J was trimmed by 5 bases and V by 0 bases; bases with no gene match: 7. The CDR3 is made up of 16 amino acids.

This clonotype showed up just once. Given a much more abundant clone one base away, this may be a read error. The conserved closing phenylalanine or tryptophan is absent in this CDR3, likely reflecting a read error. This chain connects TRBV28 to TRBJ2-5; D is unclear. Trimming removed 8 bases at V and 11 bases at J, with 12 bases between. Germline V gene lookup returns CDR1 MDHEN and CDR2 SYDVKM. This CDR3 is 10 amino acids long. The CDR3 loop is CASGPREQYL. DNA for the CDR3: TGTGCCAGCGGCCCAAGAGAGCAGTACCTC.

This clonotype was found a few times. The chain links TRBV6-2 or TRBV6-3 to TRBJ2-5, with TRBD2 matching over 11 bases. Germline V gene lookup returns CDR1 MNHEY and CDR2 SVGEGT. The CDR3 runs to 20 residues. Losses at the gene ends were 6 bases for V and 2 bases for J; bases not matched to a gene: 20. The CDR3 bases are TGTGCCAGCAGACCCATTTCGGCTAGCGGGGGGAGTTGGGTTCAAGAGACCCAGTACTTC. Amino acid sequence: CASRPISASGGSWVQETQYF.

In this sample, this clonotype turned up a few times. The V call is TRBV12-5, the J call TRBJ2-3; D is unresolved. V lost 5 bases and J 0 bases, leaving 15 bases between the germline ends. CDR1 and CDR2 (germline): LGHNT, FRNRAP. The CDR3 is 16 residues long. The CDR3 is CASGPGVDLSTDTQYF. The CDR3 DNA reads TGTGCTAGTGGTCCCGGCGTCGACCTAAGCACAGATACGCAGTATTTT.

This clonotype was counted between two and nine times. The chain uses TRBV11-2 and TRBJ1-2, with TRBD1 matching 8 bases. V gave up 3 bases and J gave up 1 base; unmatched junction bases: 4. This CDR3 has 15 amino acids. Germline CDR1 and CDR2: SGHAT and FQNNGV. CDR3 DNA sequence: TGTGCCAGCAGCTTGGGACAGGAGATTAACTATGGCTACACCTTC. This codes for CASSLGQEINYGYTF.

This clonotype was recorded many times. The chain employs TRBV20-1 and TRBJ2-5, with D maybe TRBD2 (5 bases). There are 12 residues in the CDR3. CDR1 is DFQATT, CDR2 SNEGSKA, per germline (reference sequence). V dropped 3 bases and J dropped 2 bases, with 7 bases sitting between them. As DNA, the CDR3 is TGCAGTGCTAGCCCGGGGCAAGAGACCCAGTACTTC. It encodes CSASPGQETQYF.

This clonotype was detected many times. The rearrangement uses TRBV30 and TRBJ1-2, with D unresolved. The germline gives CDR1 GTSNPN, CDR2 SVGIG (reference sequence). V was cut by 0 bases and J by 4 bases, with 12 bases left in between. CDR3 size: 14 residues. The CDR3 sequence: CAWSVGGLGYGYTF. For the CDR3, the DNA is TGTGCCTGGAGTGTTGGTGGGCTAGGCTATGGCTACACCTTC. Combining the CDR3 with reference TRBV30 and TRBJ1-2 gives the whole variable domain SQTIHQWPATLVQPVGSPLSLECTVEGTSNPNLYWYRQAAGRGLQLLFYSVGIGQISSEVPQNLSASRPQDRQFILSSKKLLLSDSGFYLCAWSVGGLGYGYTFGSGTRLTVV.

The chain carries TRBV10-3 and TRBJ2-7, with TRBD1 matching 8 bases. The CDR3 totals 15 residues. After removal of 2 bases from V and 3 bases from J, the junction contained 6 bases not matched to a gene. The V gene's germline CDR1 is ENHRY and CDR2 SYGVKD. The CDR3 DNA reads TGTGCCATCAGTGAGCTCAGGGGGCCTGGCTACGAGCAGTACTTC. Residues: CAISELRGPGYEQYF.

As concerns this clonotype: Relative to the germline gene, one junction end is altered; a read error may explain this. The V gene is TRBV6-2 or TRBV6-3, the J gene TRBJ2-6, with 8 nucleotides matching TRBD1. The CDR3 totals 13 residues. Germline-derived CDR1 and CDR2 are MNHEY and SVGEGT. The CDR3 reads CASSYSTGQGVSF. The CDR3 DNA sequence: TGTGCCAGCAGTTACTCGACAGGACAGGGTGTCTCTTTC.

Turning to this clonotype: A read error is possible here, since a much larger clone lies one base away. The J gene is TRBJ2-7, the V gene TRBV28; TRBD2 matches at 8 bases. V lost 7 bases to trimming and J lost 7 bases; unmatched junction nucleotides: 3. Germline V gene data show CDR1 as MDHEN and CDR2 as SYDVKM. CDR3 size: 11 residues. CDR3 in DNA: TGTGCCAGCAAGAGCGGGAGTGAGCAGTACTTC. Translated: CASKSGSEQYF.

The chain has TRBV4-1 and TRBJ2-3, with D possibly TRBD2 on 5 matching bases. The V gene's germline CDR1 is MGHRA and CDR2 YSYEKL. The CDR3 is made up of 13 amino acids. V was shortened by 6 bases and J by 4 bases, with 11 bases between the two germline ends. CDR3 sequence: CASREEYADTQYF. The DNA of the CDR3 is TGCGCCAGCAGGGAGGAGTACGCAGATACGCAGTATTTT.

This clonotype came up a few times. Relative to the germline gene, one junction end is altered; a read error may explain this. The chain combines TRBV28 with TRBJ1-2; unclear D gene. The CDR3 runs to 11 residues. Germline V lookup: CDR1 MDHEN, CDR2 SYDVKM. The CDR3 DNA is TGTGCCAGCAGTTCTCAGACCCCGGGATCCTTC. Translated, it gives CASSSQTPGSF.

This clonotype has a handful of counts. This chain uses TRBV5-1 with TRBJ1-4; D might be TRBD1 (6 bases). Germline CDR1 reads SGHRS; CDR2 reads YFSETQ. The CDR3 runs 13 residues. The V gene lost 5 bases and the J gene lost 6 bases, with 11 bases spanning the gap. The CDR3, as DNA: TGCGCCAGCAGACAGGGAGGGGATGAAAAACTGTTTTTT. Encoded protein: CASRQGGDEKLFF.

J is TRBJ2-3 and V is TRBV3-1, with 10 positions matching TRBD1. V shed 4 bases, J shed 5 bases, and the junction held 6 bases outside the gene matches. CDR1 is LGHDT and CDR2 is YNNKEL in the germline V gene (reference sequence). The length of the CDR3 is 15 residues. The CDR3 sequence: CASSPPGTGVDTQYF. The CDR3 DNA reads as TGTGCCAGCAGCCCCCCCGGGACAGGGGTAGATACGCAGTATTTT.

There are many counts of this clonotype. This chain uses TRBV7-9 with TRBJ2-7; no firm D call. CDR1 SEHNR and CDR2 FQNEAQ come from the germline V gene (reference sequence). CDR3 length: 13 amino acids. Deletions cut 1 base from V and 3 bases from J, with 7 bases between. CDR3 in amino acids: CASSLVPGYEQYF. CDR3 bases: TGTGCCAGCAGCTTAGTGCCAGGCTACGAGCAGTACTTC.

The genes are TRBV15 and TRBJ1-2; 7 nucleotides line up with TRBD1. The junction had 18 bases not matched to a gene; V was cut back by 5 bases and J by 0 bases. The germline V gene has CDR1 LNHNV and CDR2 YYDKDF (reference sequence). This CDR3 contains 19 residues. The CDR3 DNA reads TGTGCCACCAGCGCCCCTCCCGGGACAGCTGCATTTTCTAACTATGGCTACACCTTC. Translated, it gives CATSAPPGTAAFSNYGYTF.

This clonotype was detected only a few times. The chain joins TRBV5-1 to TRBJ2-7, with TRBD1 matching 8 bases. Trimming at V came to 0 bases and at J to 2 bases, leaving 7 bases not matched to a gene. This CDR3 comprises 16 residues. CDR1 SGHRS and CDR2 YFSETQ come from the germline V gene. The CDR3 nucleotides are TGCGCCAGCAGCTTGGGGAATCCGGGACAGGCCTACGAGCAGTACTTC. This translates into CASSLGNPGQAYEQYF.

This clonotype showed up many times. The chain couples TRBV3-1 to TRBJ2-3, with D perhaps assigned TRBD1 or TRBD2 (6 bases each). CDR3 length: 15 amino acids. Trimming removed 0 bases at V and 2 bases at J, with 9 bases between. Germline CDR1 LGHDT, CDR2 YNNKEL (reference sequence). The CDR3 nucleotides are TGTGCCAGCAGCCAAGATGGGGGGCCCACAGATACGCAGTATTTT. This translates into CASSQDGGPTDTQYF.

The gene calls are TRBV18 and TRBJ2-6, with D unresolved. Deletions cut 5 bases from V and 2 bases from J, with 1 base between. The length of the CDR3 is 12 residues. Germline V gene data show CDR1 as KGHSH and CDR2 as LQKENI. The CDR3 DNA is TGTGCCAGCTCAGCTGGGGCCAACGTCCTGACTTTC. It codes for CASSAGANVLTF.

This clonotype was counted a few times. The chain uses TRBV12-3 or TRBV12-4 and TRBJ1-5; TRBD1 is a possible D gene (5 bases). V lost 5 bases to trimming and J lost 6 bases, with 17 bases between them. The CDR3 totals 15 residues. The CDR3 nucleotides are TGTGCCAGCAGTACATACCCCCAGGGCGGTCAGCCCCAGCATTTT. It codes for CASSTYPQGGQPQHF.

This clonotype has a count of ten or more. The chain is built from TRBV2 and TRBJ1-1; the D is unclear. The V and J ends lost 7 bases and 1 base respectively, with 10 bases between them. Germline V gives CDR1 SNHLY, CDR2 FYNNEI. This CDR3 spans 13 amino acids. The CDR3 nucleotides read TGTGCCAGCACCAGGCGGGGGAACACTGAAGCTTTCTTT. Translation: CASTRRGNTEAFF.